This paragraph reports one TCR beta chain. The data originate from a study of blood T cell repertoires in COVID-19. V lost 5 bases to trimming and J lost 2 bases; unmatched junction nucleotides: 2. This CDR3 region has 13 residues. Germline assignment: CDR1 SEHNR and CDR2 FQNEAQ (reference sequence). Here immunoSEQ multiplex PCR was the method, and the copy in TCRdb shows in-frame clones only, minus some. The table includes 200,000 to 250,000 clones, almost 85% detected once. The chain employs TRBV7-9 and TRBJ2-5; 7 nucleotides match TRBD2. The sequence was obtained from a woman of 80 years or more with acute or convalescent COVID-19. The specimen was peripheral blood. For the CDR3, the DNA is TGTGCCAGCAGCGCTAGCGGTCAAGAGACCCAGTACTTC. It codes for CASSASGQETQYF.